This T cell receptor (beta chain) was observed in a study of cytomegalovirus exposure and HLA in healthy donors. Broader study findings: Confirmation in vitro established that a few CMV-associated chains were specific for CMV antigens. The study flagged some 170 TCR beta chains as cytomegalovirus-associated. Cytomegalovirus status, reportedly, was diagnosed with high specificity and sensitivity by the classifier.

Of note for this clone: Its antigen is undetermined. At the DNA level, this CDR3 is encoded by other sequences in the same sample as well.

CDR1 and CDR2 (germline): SGHRS, YFSETQ. The CDR3 has 11 amino acids. V lost 3 bases and J 4 bases, leaving 4 bases between the germline ends. Among the roughly 120 subjects of the validation cohort, separate from the roughly 670-subject first cohort, were the donors. The data were produced by immunoSEQ multiplex PCR, yet TCRdb's version contains in-frame clones alone and is incomplete. This sample carries around 150,000 clones, approximately 87% of them seen once, and the ten largest clones take 5.7%. This rearrangement joins TRBV5-1 to TRBJ1-2; D gene ambiguous. Source material: PBMCs. The sequence derives from a woman aged 25-40 years in good health and CMV-seronegative. CDR3 protein: CASSSGYGYTF. Written as DNA, the CDR3 is TGCGCCAGCAGCTCGGGCTATGGCTACACCTTC.